Listed below are T cell receptor beta chains from one sample, sequenced in a study of technical replicates of blood from a few donors. The data were produced by immunoSEQ multiplex PCR, yet TCRdb's version contains in-frame clones alone and is incomplete. Of some 77,000 clones in the sample, 93% were seen once. What was sequenced was T cells isolated from PBMCs. The receptor set was obtained from a human donor in good health. CDR3s include the opening cysteine and the closing phenylalanine or tryptophan. D genes are given only for firm matches. Clone size is given for some rows only: seen once, a few or many times, or a class if the clone is expanded.

clone size	D gene	V gene	J gene	CDR3 DNA	CDR3 protein
.	TRBD1	TRBV18	TRBJ2-7	TGTGCCAGCTCATTTGCCTCACCAGACAGGGGGCGACCCTACGAGCAGTACTTC	CASSFASPDRGRPYEQYF
once	TRBD2	TRBV4-1	TRBJ2-3	TGCGCCAGCAGCCCCGCAGGAAGGGAGGGCCTGAATACGCAGTATTTT	CASSPAGREGLNTQYF
.	.	TRBV18	TRBJ2-1	TGTGCCAGCTCCCCTTACGAGGACAATGAGCAGTTCTTC	CASSPYEDNEQFF
.	.	TRBV5-1	TRBJ2-7	TGCGCCAGCAGCTTGCTAGGTGTCACTGAGAGCTACGAGCAGTACTTC	CASSLLGVTESYEQYF
.	TRBD1	TRBV4-1	TRBJ2-2	TGCGCCAGCAGCAGGGACAGGGTCCAGGGCACCGGGGAGCTGTTTTTT	CASSRDRVQGTGELFF
.	.	TRBV30	TRBJ1-5	TGTGCCTGGGATCAGGGTTATCGCAATCAGCCCCAGCATTTT	CAWDQGYRNQPQHF
.	TRBD2	TRBV4-1	TRBJ2-1	TGCGCCAGCAGCCAGCAATCTAGCGGGAGGGCCGGCAATGAGCAGTTCTTC	CASSQQSSGRAGNEQFF
.	TRBD2	TRBV30	TRBJ2-3	TGTGCCTGGGGAGGGAGCCCCGGGAGGACAGATACGCAGTATTTT	CAWGGSPGRTDTQYF
.	.	TRBV7-2	TRBJ1-1	TGTGCCAGCAGCTTAGGGGGGGAGGGGTTGAACACTGAAGCTTTCTTT	CASSLGGEGLNTEAFF
.	TRBD2	TRBV15	TRBJ2-7	TGTGCCACCAGCAGAGATCTTCTAGCGGGACCCTACGAGCAGTACTTC	CATSRDLLAGPYEQYF
.	.	TRBV6-5	TRBJ1-2	TGTGCCAGCAGTTACTCGAGGCTCTCTGGCTACGGCTACACCTTC	CASSYSRLSGYGYTF
.	.	TRBV6-5	TRBJ2-1	TGTGCCAGCAGTTACTCGCCTACTATCTACAATGAGCAGTTCTTC	CASSYSPTIYNEQFF
.	TRBD2	TRBV19	TRBJ2-1	TGTGCCAGTAGTATAGTCGCAGCGGGACTCGGGAATGAGCAGTTCTTC	CASSIVAAGLGNEQFF
.	TRBD1	TRBV11-1	TRBJ1-2	TGTGCCAGCAGCTTAGCGGACAGGCCCGCTAACTATGGCTACACCTTC	CASSLADRPANYGYTF
.	TRBD2	TRBV10-3	TRBJ2-1	TGTGCCATCAGTGAGTCGGCTAGCGGGAGGGGCCACAATGAGCAGTTCTTC	CAISESASGRGHNEQFF
.	.	TRBV11-2	TRBJ2-4	TGTGCCAGCAGCCCGAAGGCGGCCGGGAGCGGTACCAAAAACATTCAGTACTTC	CASSPKAAGSGTKNIQYF
.	.	TRBV28	TRBJ1-3	TGTGCCAGTATGGGACTCAACTCTGGAAACACCATATATTTT	CASMGLNSGNTIYF
.	.	TRBV30	TRBJ1-3	TGTGCCTGGATACTGAGAGGGGGAAACACCATATATTTT	CAWILRGGNTIYF
.	TRBD1	TRBV5-1	TRBJ2-1	TGCGCCAGCAGCTCCGGGACAGGGGAAAACAATGAGCAGTTCTTC	CASSSGTGENNEQFF
.	.	TRBV9	TRBJ1-3	TGTGCCAGCAGCGAAAGGACAGAGTCTGGAAACACCATATATTTT	CASSERTESGNTIYF
.	TRBD2	TRBV6-1	TRBJ2-1	TGTGCCAGCAGTCAAGGACTAGCGGGAGGGTTTGGCGATGAGCAGTTCTTC	CASSQGLAGGFGDEQFF
.	.	TRBV6-1	TRBJ2-3	TGTGCCAGCAAACAGGGCGGCACAGATACGCAGTATTTT	CASKQGGTDTQYF
.	.	TRBV11-3	TRBJ2-7	TGTGCCAGCAGCTTAGATCCGGGGGTGCAGTACTTC	CASSLDPGVQYF
.	TRBD2	TRBV9	TRBJ2-2	TGTGCCAGCAGCGTAAAGAAGCTAGCGGGACTCAACACCGGGGAGCTGTTTTTT	CASSVKKLAGLNTGELFF
.	.	TRBV11-2	TRBJ1-1	TGTGCCAGCAGCTTAGACCCCGGGAGGGTTACTGAAGCTTTCTTT	CASSLDPGRVTEAFF
.	.	TRBV7-2	TRBJ2-7	TGTGCCAGCAGCTCCGGACTTCTCTACGAGCAGTACTTC	CASSSGLLYEQYF
.	TRBD1	TRBV5-1	TRBJ2-1	TGCGCCAGCAGCGTAACAGGGGGAGAGCAGTTCTTC	CASSVTGGEQFF
.	.	TRBV10-3	TRBJ2-5	TGTGCCATCAGTGAGCCGGGTGGGGAGACCCAGTACTTC	CAISEPGGETQYF
.	.	TRBV28	TRBJ2-3	TGTGCCAGCAGTTTCCCGTCCTCGGGTACAGATACGCAGTATTTT	CASSFPSSGTDTQYF
.	.	TRBV7-9	TRBJ2-7	TGTGCCAGCAGCTTAGCGCAACAGGAATACGAGCAGTACTTC	CASSLAQQEYEQYF
once	.	TRBV27	TRBJ1-1	TGTGCCAGCAGTTTTCAAGGGGGGAACACTGAAGCTTTCTTT	CASSFQGGNTEAFF
.	TRBD2	TRBV5-1	TRBJ2-2	TGCGCCAGCGGTGGAGCGGGAGGATCCACCGGGGAGCTGTTTTTT	CASGGAGGSTGELFF
.	TRBD1	TRBV6-5	TRBJ2-7	TGTGCCAGCAGTAGGACAGGGTTGGGCGAGCAGTACTTC	CASSRTGLGEQYF
.	.	TRBV19	TRBJ1-2	TGTGCCAGTAGTTCCGTAACAGTACTAACAGGAGAACACTATGGCTACACCTTC	CASSSVTVLTGEHYGYTF
.	TRBD1	TRBV7-9	TRBJ1-2	TGTGCCAGCAGCTTAGAAGGGGGCGTGCGGGGCTACACCTTC	CASSLEGGVRGYTF
.	.	TRBV30	TRBJ1-2	TGTGCCTGGGACAGCTATGGCTACACCTTC	CAWDSYGYTF
once	TRBD2	TRBV10-2	TRBJ2-7	TGCGCCAGCGGGGGACTAAACTACGAGCAGTACTTC	CASGGLNYEQYF
.	TRBD2	TRBV2	TRBJ2-1	TGTGCCATCCTAGGGACTAGCCGCTACAATGAGCAGTTCTTC	CAILGTSRYNEQFF
.	TRBD2	TRBV6-1	TRBJ2-4	TGTGCCAGCAGTGAAGTGGCTAGCGGGAGGAAGTATACCAAAAACATTCAGTACTTC	CASSEVASGRKYTKNIQYF
.	.	TRBV29-1	TRBJ2-2	TGCAGCGCTGCGACGACAGCGAACACCGGGGAGCTGTTTTTT	CSAATTANTGELFF
.	TRBD2	TRBV9	TRBJ2-3	TGTGCCAGCAGCGAAGCGGGAGGTACGCAGTATTTT	CASSEAGGTQYF
.	TRBD1	TRBV4-3	TRBJ2-7	TGCGCCAGCAGCCAAGGGGCCGGGACAGGGTTTCTCGAGCAGTACTTC	CASSQGAGTGFLEQYF
.	TRBD1	TRBV10-3	TRBJ2-5	TGTGCCATCAGTGGGACAGGGGGCGTCGAGACCCAGTACTTC	CAISGTGGVETQYF
once	.	TRBV9	TRBJ2-7	TGTGCCAGCAGCGTAGCGGCGGGCAGGAGCAACGAGCAGTACTTC	CASSVAAGRSNEQYF
.	TRBD1	TRBV7-2	TRBJ1-2	TGTGCCAGCAGCCCAGCGGGACAGGGGGCCCCTAACTATGGCTACACCTTC	CASSPAGQGAPNYGYTF
.	.	TRBV10-2	TRBJ1-4	TGCGCCAGCCGGCAGGGGCTTTGGGAAAAACTGTTTTTT	CASRQGLWEKLFF
.	TRBD1	TRBV12-5	TRBJ1-5	TGTGCTAGTGGCCAAACAGGGGGCAATCAGCCCCAGCATTTT	CASGQTGGNQPQHF
.	.	TRBV27	TRBJ2-4	TGTGCCAGCAGTTTATTGGGGGCTGCCAAAAACATTCAGTACTTC	CASSLLGAAKNIQYF
.	TRBD2	TRBV7-3	TRBJ2-7	TGTGCCAGCAGCTTAATAGCGGGAGACTACGAGCAGTACTTC	CASSLIAGDYEQYF
.	.	TRBV27	TRBJ2-7	TGTGCCAGTAAAACTGGGACTTATACCTACGAGCAGTACTTC	CASKTGTYTYEQYF
.	.	TRBV6-1	TRBJ1-5	TGTGCCAGCAGTCATAGTCCCAATCAGCCCCAGCATTTT	CASSHSPNQPQHF
.	TRBD2	TRBV6-5	TRBJ2-1	TGTGCCAGTCAGTCCTCCCTAGCGGGAGTGCAAGAGCAGTTCTTC	CASQSSLAGVQEQFF
few	TRBD1	TRBV11-1	TRBJ2-1	TGTGCCAGCAGCCGCGACAGGGGGGTCTACAATGAGCAGTTCTTC	CASSRDRGVYNEQFF
.	.	TRBV13	TRBJ2-5	TGTGCCAGCAGCTCTGGCGCTAGCATGACGGCCCAGTACTTC	CASSSGASMTAQYF
.	.	TRBV27	TRBJ1-5	TGTGCCAGCAGTTGCACAATTCTAGTGCCCCAGCATTTT	CASSCTILVPQHF
few	TRBD2	TRBV6-8	TRBJ2-1	TGTGCCAGCAGTCTTAGCGGGGCCTACAATGAGCAGTTCTTC	CASSLSGAYNEQFF
.	TRBD1	TRBV9	TRBJ1-4	TGTGCCAGCAGCCTAGGAACAGGGGGCGGTGAAAAACTGTTTTTT	CASSLGTGGGEKLFF